These 5 T cell receptor beta chains came from one sample sequenced in a study of vaccination and CD4 T cells after COVID-19. The study sequenced cultured CD4+ T cell DNA using the Oncomine TCR Beta short-read assay. TCRdb reprocessed the PCR reads via MiXCR and lists one record per CDR3 protein. In the table there are 25,000 to 30,000 distinct CDR3 sequences, around two fifths of which are singletons. These receptors' antigens are unknown. Time point defined: late sampling 161 to 241 days after vaccination in a few convalescent patients. Treatment indicated: roughly ten-day PBMC culture with coronavirus spike peptide pools or control peptides (ViraFEST assay). This material consisted of CD4+ T cells from blood, cultured in vitro, taken about 7 months after SARS-CoV-2 vaccination. The receptor set was obtained from a human donor who had recovered from COVID-19.

This clonotype was counted a few times. The CDR3, as DNA: TGCAGTGCTCCACAGGGCTCGGGCTATGGCTACACCTTC. Its protein product is CSAPQGSGYGYTF. The chain recombines TRBV20-1 with TRBJ1-2; tentatively, D is TRBD1 (6 bases). CDR3 length equals 13 residues. V was trimmed by 5 bases and J by 4 bases, leaving 14 bases between them. CDR1 and CDR2 from the germline V gene are DFQATT and SNEGSKA (reference sequence).

This clonotype was seen a handful of times. V usage is TRBV10-3 and J usage is TRBJ2-7, with TRBD1 identical over 7 bases. CDR1 and CDR2 from the germline V gene are ENHRY and SYGVKD. The CDR3 is 15 amino acids. With 4 bases clipped from V and 2 bases from J, the junction kept 8 bases outside the gene matches. As DNA, the CDR3 is TGTGCCATCAGTGGGACAGGTTCTCAAACCTACGAGCAGTACTTC. Amino acids: CAISGTGSQTYEQYF.

The V call is TRBV28, the J call TRBJ1-1, with TRBD1 matching over 8 bases. In germline, CDR1 is MDHEN, CDR2 SYDVKM. V shed 5 bases and J 1 base; nucleotides not matched to a gene: 6. The CDR3 sequence is 15 residues long. CDR3 coding DNA: TGTGCCAGCAGTGTTTTCGGGACAGGGAACACTGAAGCTTTCTTT. Protein product: CASSVFGTGNTEAFF.

This sequence joins TRBV20-1 and TRBJ2-1; tentative D call: TRBD1 (5 bases). CDR1 and CDR2 (germline): DFQATT, SNEGSKA (reference sequence). The CDR3 totals 17 residues. V was clipped by 3 bases and J by 8 bases, with 26 bases between them. The CDR3 sequence is CSARGTRRAGKGDEQFF. CDR3 DNA: TGCAGTGCTAGGGGAACTCGACGGGCCGGAAAAGGGGATGAGCAGTTCTTC.

This clonotype was recorded a few times. The gene calls are TRBV4-2 and TRBJ1-6; unclear D gene. Trimming took off 0 bases at V and 6 bases at J, with 12 bases between the two ends. CDR1 and CDR2 from the germline V gene are LGHNA and YNFKEQ. CDR3 length: 16 residues. The CDR3 here is CASSQDDVGGNSPLHF. In nucleotides, the CDR3 is TGTGCCAGCAGCCAAGATGATGTGGGAGGTAATTCACCCCTCCACTTT.